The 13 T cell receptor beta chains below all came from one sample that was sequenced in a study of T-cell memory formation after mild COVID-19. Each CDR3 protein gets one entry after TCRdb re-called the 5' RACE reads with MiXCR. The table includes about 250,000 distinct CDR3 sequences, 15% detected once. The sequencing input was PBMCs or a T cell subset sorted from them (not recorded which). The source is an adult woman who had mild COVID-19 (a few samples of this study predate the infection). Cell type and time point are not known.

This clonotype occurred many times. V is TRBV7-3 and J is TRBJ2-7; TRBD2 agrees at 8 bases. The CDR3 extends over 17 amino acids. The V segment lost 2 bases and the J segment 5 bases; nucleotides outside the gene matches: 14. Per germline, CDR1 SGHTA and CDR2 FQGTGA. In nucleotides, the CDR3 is TGTGCCAGCAGCTTAGTCCCGAGGATAAGCGGGAGCGACGAGCAGTACTTC. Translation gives CASSLVPRISGSDEQYF. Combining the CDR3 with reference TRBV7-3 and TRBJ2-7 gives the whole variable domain GAGVSQTPSNKVTEKGKYVELRCDPISGHTALYWYRQSLGQGPEFLIYFQGTGAADDSGLPNDRFFAVRPEGSVSTLKIQRTERGDSAVYLCASSLVPRISGSDEQYFGPGTRLTVT.

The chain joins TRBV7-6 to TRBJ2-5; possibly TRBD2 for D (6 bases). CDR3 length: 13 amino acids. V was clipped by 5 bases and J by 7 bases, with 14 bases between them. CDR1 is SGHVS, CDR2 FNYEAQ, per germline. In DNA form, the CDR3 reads TGTGCCAGCAGCCCCCGGGAGAAGGGGACCCAGTACTTC. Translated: CASSPREKGTQYF. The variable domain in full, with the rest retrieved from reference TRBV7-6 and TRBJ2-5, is GAGVSQSPRYKVTKRGQDVALRCDPISGHVSLYWYRQALGQGPEFLTYFNYEAQQDKSGLPNDRFSAERPEGSISTLTIQRTEQRDSAMYRCASSPREKGTQYFGPGTRLLVL.

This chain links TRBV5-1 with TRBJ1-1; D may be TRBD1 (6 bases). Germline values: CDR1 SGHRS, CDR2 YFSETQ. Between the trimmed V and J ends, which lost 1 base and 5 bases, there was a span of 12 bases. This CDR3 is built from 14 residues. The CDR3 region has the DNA TGCGCCAGCAGCTTGTTCGGAGGGGGAACTGAAGCTTTCTTT. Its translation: CASSLFGGGTEAFF.

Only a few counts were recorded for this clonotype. CDR3 DNA: TGCAGTGCTACGCGGGCAGGTCCGAGAGATGGCTACACCTTC. Encoded protein: CSATRAGPRDGYTF. V and J are TRBV20-1 and TRBJ1-2; D is undetermined. Germline CDR1 DFQATT, CDR2 SNEGSKA (reference sequence). CDR3 length: 14 residues. V gave up 4 bases and J gave up 6 bases, with 18 bases separating them.

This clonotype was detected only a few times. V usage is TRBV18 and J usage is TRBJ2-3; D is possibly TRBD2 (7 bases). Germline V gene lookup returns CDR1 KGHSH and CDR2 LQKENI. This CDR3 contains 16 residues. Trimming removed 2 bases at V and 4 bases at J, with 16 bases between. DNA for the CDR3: TGTGCCAGCTCACCAGTTGGCGGGGGCTCGTCAGATACGCAGTATTTT. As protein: CASSPVGGGSSDTQYF.

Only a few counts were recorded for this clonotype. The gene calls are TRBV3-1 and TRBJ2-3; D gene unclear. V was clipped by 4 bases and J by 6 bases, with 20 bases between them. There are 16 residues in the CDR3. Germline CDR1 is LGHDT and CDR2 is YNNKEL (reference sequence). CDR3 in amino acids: CASSPASGAPRDTQYF. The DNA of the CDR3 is TGTGCCAGCAGCCCAGCAAGTGGAGCCCCGCGGGATACGCAGTATTTT.

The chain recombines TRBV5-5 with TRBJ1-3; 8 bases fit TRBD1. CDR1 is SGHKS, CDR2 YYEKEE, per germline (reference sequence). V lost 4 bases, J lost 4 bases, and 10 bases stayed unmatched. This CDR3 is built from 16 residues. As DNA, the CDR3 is TGTGCCAGCAGCGAGACTCAGGGGGCGCGAGGAAACACCATATATTTT. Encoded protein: CASSETQGARGNTIYF.

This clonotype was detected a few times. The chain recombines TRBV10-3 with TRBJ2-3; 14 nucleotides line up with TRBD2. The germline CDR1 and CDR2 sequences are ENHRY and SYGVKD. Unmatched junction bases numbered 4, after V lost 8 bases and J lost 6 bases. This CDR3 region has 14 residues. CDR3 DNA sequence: TGTGCCATCGGGACTAGCGGGGGTCCGGATACGCAGTATTTT. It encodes CAIGTSGGPDTQYF.

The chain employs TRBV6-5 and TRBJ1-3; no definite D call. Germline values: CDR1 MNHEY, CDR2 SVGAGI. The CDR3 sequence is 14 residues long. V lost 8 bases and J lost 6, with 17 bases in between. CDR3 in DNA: TGTGCCAGCGCGGTAGGGCCCGGCGAAAACACCATATATTTT. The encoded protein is CASAVGPGENTIYF.

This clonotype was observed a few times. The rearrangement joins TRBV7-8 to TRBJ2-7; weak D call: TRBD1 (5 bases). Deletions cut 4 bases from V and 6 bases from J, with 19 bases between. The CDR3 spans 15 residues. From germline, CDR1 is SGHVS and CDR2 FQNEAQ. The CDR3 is CASSSTRQGKGEQYF. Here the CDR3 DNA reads TGTGCCAGCAGCTCCACCCGGCAGGGCAAGGGCGAGCAGTACTTC.

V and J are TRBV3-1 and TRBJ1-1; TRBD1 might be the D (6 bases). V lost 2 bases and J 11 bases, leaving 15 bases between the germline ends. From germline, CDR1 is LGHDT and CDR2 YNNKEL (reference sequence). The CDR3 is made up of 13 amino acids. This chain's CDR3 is CASSQLGGGSAFF. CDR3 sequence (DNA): TGTGCCAGCAGCCAACTAGGAGGGGGTTCGGCTTTCTTT. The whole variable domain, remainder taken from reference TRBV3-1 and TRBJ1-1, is DTAVSQTPKYLVTQMGNDKSIKCEQNLGHDTMYWYKQDSKKFLKIMFSYNNKELIINETVPNRFSPKSPDKAHLNLHINSLELGDSAVYFCASSQLGGGSAFFGQGTRLTVV.

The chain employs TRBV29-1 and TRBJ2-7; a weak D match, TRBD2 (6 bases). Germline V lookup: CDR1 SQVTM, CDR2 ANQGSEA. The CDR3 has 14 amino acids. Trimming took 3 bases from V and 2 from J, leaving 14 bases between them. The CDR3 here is CSVEVAGPAYEQYF. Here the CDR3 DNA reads TGCAGCGTTGAGGTTGCGGGACCTGCCTACGAGCAGTACTTC.

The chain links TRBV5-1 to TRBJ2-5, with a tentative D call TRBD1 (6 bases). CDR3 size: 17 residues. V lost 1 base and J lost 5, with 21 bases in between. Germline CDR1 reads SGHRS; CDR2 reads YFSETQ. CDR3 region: CASSLPSAVRGWETQYF. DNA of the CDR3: TGCGCCAGCAGCTTGCCTTCCGCAGTCAGGGGATGGGAGACCCAGTACTTC.